This T cell receptor beta chain was sequenced for a study of graft-versus-host responses after intestinal transplantation. Regarding the study as a whole: Detected in recipient marrow were GvH clones, some of which were first observed in ileum or blood.

Sequencing used immunoSEQ multiplex PCR; TCRdb keeps in-frame clones, though not all of them. This table holds about 100,000 clones, roughly nine tenths found once. As for this clone: Its antigen is unidentified.

This CDR3 has 15 residues. Germline lookup yields CDR1 SGHRS and CDR2 YFSETQ. Trimming shortened V by 0 bases and J by 0 bases, and 7 bases separated the two germline ends. This sequence originates from a human donor who was the organ donor for an intestinal transplant. The chain links TRBV5-1 to TRBJ1-5, with D perhaps TRBD1 (6 bases). This specimen was unstimulated CD4+ T cells sorted from spleen or lymph node cells, taken before transplant. In nucleotides, the CDR3 is TGCGCCAGCAGCTTGGAGGGGGGTAGCAATCAGCCCCAGCATTTT. This encodes CASSLEGGSNQPQHF.